Presented here are 4 T cell receptor beta chains from one specimen sequenced in a study of T-cell reconstitution after alpha-beta-depleted transplantation in children. It was with unique molecular identifiers that the TCRbeta library was prepared. TCRdb redid the calling of the PCR reads with MiXCR, one entry per CDR3 protein. The profile shows about 980,000 distinct CDR3 sequences, 25% to 35% of them singletons. The sample in question was PBMCs, mostly from graft donor cells, obtained 360 days after TCRalphabeta/CD19-depleted stem cell transplant. All receptors come from a boy younger than two who had a stem cell transplant for SCID, so the T cells may come from the graft donor.

The chain has TRBV18 and TRBJ2-7; 8 positions agree with TRBD1. Unmatched junction bases numbered 6, after V lost 3 bases and J lost 2 bases. The CDR3 consists of 15 residues. Germline CDR1 KGHSH, CDR2 LQKENI. This CDR3 is CASSPPDRATYEQYF. CDR3 nucleotide sequence: TGTGCCAGCTCACCCCCGGACAGGGCGACCTACGAGCAGTACTTC.

CDR3 region: CASTQGGAEAFF. DNA for the CDR3: TGTGCCAGCACCCAAGGTGGGGCTGAAGCTTTCTTT. The chain recombines TRBV12-3 or TRBV12-4 with TRBJ1-1; the D is unclear. This CDR3 has 12 amino acids. V gave up 7 bases and J gave up 6 bases, with 12 bases separating them.

This chain links TRBV6-5 with TRBJ2-3; weak D call: TRBD1 (5 bases). The germline V gene has CDR1 MNHEY and CDR2 SVGAGI. V was cut by 2 bases and J by 5 bases, with 17 bases left in between. The CDR3 is made up of 16 amino acids. The CDR3 DNA reads TGTGCCAGCAGTTACAGGGCAAGGGGCCGCAGAGATACGCAGTATTTT. Amino acids: CASSYRARGRRDTQYF.

This clonotype turned up a few times. This sequence joins TRBV13 and TRBJ2-3, with D possibly matching TRBD2 (7 bases). V lost 2 bases to trimming and J lost 2 bases, with 11 bases between them. Germline V CDR1 and CDR2: PRHDT, FYEKMQ (reference sequence). The CDR3 has 15 residues. CDR3 bases: TGTGCCAGCAGCTTAAGGGGGGGATTCACAGATACGCAGTATTTT. It codes for CASSLRGGFTDTQYF.